A selection of T cell receptor beta chains follows, all from one sample in a study of T cell responses to AZD1222 COVID-19 vaccine. TCRdb's table, derived via immunoSEQ multiplex PCR, lists solely in-frame clones and lacks some. Seen here are 95,000 to 150,000 clones, around 82% observed once, and the top ten hold 6.2%. The material was peripheral blood, obtained on day 0 of AZD1222 vaccination. The receptors originated from an adult in good health. The CDR3 runs from the conserved cysteine through the conserved F or W. A D gene is named only where the DNA matches it firmly. Clone sizes are given selectively: once, few, many, or a class where the clone is expanded.

D gene | J gene | clone size | V gene | CDR3 protein | CDR3 DNA
. | TRBJ2-1 | . | TRBV24-1 | CATSDPTDRRRGNEQFF | TGTGCCACCAGTGATCCGACAGACAGGCGTAGAGGCAATGAGCAGTTCTTC
. | TRBJ1-1 | few | TRBV7-9 | CASSLQEAFF | TGTGCCAGCAGCCTACAGGAAGCTTTCTTT
TRBD1 | TRBJ2-7 | . | TRBV11-2 | CASSSFFRDREYEQYF | TGTGCCAGCAGCAGCTTCTTCCGGGACAGAGAATACGAGCAGTACTTC
TRBD2 | TRBJ2-7 | . | TRBV6-1 | CASSELRGIYEQYF | TGTGCCAGCAGTGAATTGCGGGGGATCTACGAGCAGTACTTC
. | TRBJ2-7 | . | TRBV11-2 | CASSLDGGRTYEQYF | TGTGCCAGCAGCTTAGATGGGGGGCGCACCTACGAGCAGTACTTC
TRBD1 | TRBJ2-7 | . | TRBV7-9 | CASSVGTGFEEQYF | TGTGCCAGCAGCGTCGGGACAGGGTTCGAGGAGCAGTACTTC
. | TRBJ1-1 | . | TRBV18 | CASSPPVTRQIF | TGTGCCAGCTCACCACCGGTAACGCGACAGATCTTT
. | TRBJ2-3 | . | TRBV15 | CATSTRGGVTDTQYF | TGTGCCACCAGCACCCGAGGAGGAGTTACAGATACGCAGTATTTT
. | TRBJ2-1 | . | TRBV11-3 | CASSLGPGANAEQFF | TGTGCCAGCAGCTTAGGTCCAGGGGCGAATGCTGAGCAGTTCTTC
. | TRBJ1-2 | . | TRBV5-6 | CASSLGRQLVSKYGYTF | TGTGCCAGCAGCTTAGGCCGACAACTAGTCTCGAAGTATGGCTACACCTTC
. | TRBJ2-7 | . | TRBV28 | CASSLKGYEQYF | TGTGCCAGCAGTTTGAAGGGGTACGAGCAGTACTTC
. | TRBJ1-1 | . | TRBV28 | CASIDGVEAFF | TGTGCCAGCATAGACGGGGTGGAAGCTTTCTTT
TRBD2 | TRBJ2-3 | . | TRBV3-1/TRBV3-2 | CASSQVSGGARGTQYF | TGTGCCAGCAGCCAAGTAAGCGGGGGGGCTCGTGGTACGCAGTATTTT
. | TRBJ2-2 | . | TRBV7-3 | CASSLGRARRNTGELFF | TGTGCCAGCAGCTTGGGCAGGGCTCGTCGGAACACCGGGGAGCTGTTTTTT
TRBD1 | TRBJ2-2 | once | TRBV13 | CASSGWTGIGAGELFF | TGTGCCAGCAGCGGATGGACAGGGATTGGCGCCGGGGAGCTGTTTTTT
. | TRBJ2-2 | . | TRBV28 | CASTPRVAGELFF | TGTGCCAGCACTCCCAGGGTAGCCGGGGAGCTGTTTTTT
TRBD1 | TRBJ2-7 | . | TRBV12-3/TRBV12-4 | CASSATGPYEQYF | TGTGCCAGCAGCGCGACAGGGCCCTACGAGCAGTACTTC
. | TRBJ1-1 | . | TRBV6-5 | CASVERTEAFF | TGTGCCAGCGTCGAGCGCACTGAAGCTTTCTTT
. | TRBJ1-6 | . | TRBV2 | CASSPERDSPLHF | TGTGCCAGCAGCCCGGAGAGGGATTCACCCCTCCACTTT
. | TRBJ2-3 | . | TRBV13 | CASSLGGAKGADTQYF | TGTGCCAGCAGCTTAGGGGGGGCCAAGGGTGCAGATACGCAGTATTTT
. | TRBJ1-1 | few | TRBV2 | CASSRSGNTEAFF | TGTGCCAGCAGCCGGTCGGGGAACACTGAAGCTTTCTTT
TRBD1 | TRBJ2-2 | . | TRBV28 | CASWDRRSSVGELFF | TGTGCCAGCTGGGACAGGAGGTCCTCCGTCGGGGAGCTGTTTTTT